Listed below are T cell receptor beta chains from one sample, sequenced in a study of long-term antiretroviral therapy in people with HIV. TCRdb's copy holds only in-frame clones and misses some; the assay was immunoSEQ multiplex PCR. The repertoire holds around 33,000 clones, approximately 85% seen once, with about 12% in the top ten. Specimen: unsorted PBMCs, collected 0.3 years after starting antiretroviral therapy. These receptors all come from a young man with HIV. Both conserved end residues are part of each CDR3. The order of the fields is clone size, D gene, V gene, J gene, CDR3 protein, CDR3 DNA. A D gene is named only where the DNA matches it firmly. A row's size may be missing; if present it is once, few, many or a size class.

size: .; D: TRBD2; V: TRBV4-2; J: TRBJ2-7; CDR3: CASSLTSGSYEQYF; DNA: TGTGCCAGCAGCTTGACTAGCGGGAGCTACGAGCAGTACTTC
size: .; D: .; V: TRBV9; J: TRBJ1-6; CDR3: CASSAQQGSYNSPLHF; DNA: TGTGCCAGCAGCGCACAGCAGGGTAGTTACAATTCACCCCTCCACTTT
size: once; D: TRBD2; V: TRBV29-1; J: TRBJ2-3; CDR3: CSVTGLAGSTDTQYF; DNA: TGCAGCGTTACTGGACTAGCGGGAAGCACAGATACGCAGTATTTT
size: .; D: TRBD1; V: TRBV30; J: TRBJ1-2; CDR3: CAWNQGDYGYTF; DNA: TGTGCCTGGAACCAGGGGGACTATGGCTACACCTTC
size: .; D: .; V: TRBV6-5; J: TRBJ1-2; CDR3: CASRDKGTHYGYTF; DNA: TGTGCCAGCAGAGACAAGGGAACCCACTATGGCTACACCTTC
size: .; D: TRBD2; V: TRBV29-1; J: TRBJ2-7; CDR3: CSVVLADNYEQYF; DNA: TGCAGCGTTGTCCTAGCGGATAACTACGAGCAGTACTTC
size: .; D: TRBD1; V: TRBV5-1; J: TRBJ1-6; CDR3: CASTLREQGAVSYNSPLHF; DNA: TGCGCCAGCACCTTGCGGGAACAGGGGGCAGTTTCCTATAATTCACCCCTCCACTTT
size: .; D: .; V: TRBV10-3; J: TRBJ1-2; CDR3: CAISESRTSYGYTF; DNA: TGTGCCATCAGTGAGTCGCGAACATCCTATGGCTACACCTTC
size: .; D: .; V: TRBV7-9; J: TRBJ2-2; CDR3: CAGGTDTNTGELFF; DNA: TGTGCCGGTGGGACGGACACGAACACCGGGGAGCTGTTTTTT
size: .; D: .; V: TRBV27; J: TRBJ1-2; CDR3: CASSLKGPGGYTF; DNA: TGTGCCAGCAGTTTAAAAGGACCGGGGGGCTACACCTTC
size: few; D: TRBD2; V: TRBV4-2; J: TRBJ2-3; CDR3: CASSQEGLAADTQYF; DNA: TGTGCCAGCAGCCAAGAGGGCCTAGCGGCAGATACGCAGTATTTT
size: .; D: .; V: TRBV5-1; J: TRBJ1-1; CDR3: CASSVVQATEAFF; DNA: TGCGCCAGCAGCGTGGTACAGGCCACTGAAGCTTTCTTT
size: .; D: .; V: TRBV5-1; J: TRBJ1-2; CDR3: CASSLGSLSMGGYTF; DNA: TGCGCCAGCAGCTTGGGGTCACTATCTATGGGTGGCTACACCTTC
size: .; D: .; V: TRBV5-1; J: TRBJ2-1; CDR3: CASSWDSSSYNEQFF; DNA: TGCGCCAGCAGCTGGGACTCAAGCTCCTACAATGAGCAGTTCTTC
size: .; D: .; V: TRBV6-5; J: TRBJ2-7; CDR3: CASTTGFSYEQYF; DNA: TGTGCCAGCACTACAGGGTTCAGCTACGAGCAGTACTTC
size: .; D: TRBD2; V: TRBV29-1; J: TRBJ2-5; CDR3: CSAFTGGQETQYF; DNA: TGCAGCGCCTTTACGGGGGGTCAAGAGACCCAGTACTTC
size: .; D: TRBD2; V: TRBV15; J: TRBJ2-7; CDR3: CATSRDYGGGESQYF; DNA: TGTGCCACCAGCAGAGATTATGGCGGGGGGGAATCACAGTACTTC
size: .; D: .; V: TRBV2; J: TRBJ1-1; CDR3: CASSEMGRVAFF; DNA: TGTGCCAGCAGTGAAATGGGCAGGGTTGCTTTCTTT
size: few; D: .; V: TRBV30; J: TRBJ1-2; CDR3: CAWSVYGLIDYGYTF; DNA: TGTGCCTGGAGTGTGTACGGCTTAATCGACTATGGCTACACCTTC
size: .; D: .; V: TRBV9; J: TRBJ2-7; CDR3: CASGRGSYEQYF; DNA: TGTGCCAGCGGTCGGGGTTCCTACGAGCAGTACTTC
size: .; D: .; V: TRBV29-1; J: TRBJ1-1; CDR3: CSVGRDTEAFF; DNA: TGCAGCGTGGGCAGGGACACTGAAGCTTTCTTT
size: .; D: TRBD2; V: TRBV5-1; J: TRBJ2-5; CDR3: CASSSGLAGYQETQYF; DNA: TGCGCCAGCAGCTCTGGACTAGCGGGGTACCAAGAGACCCAGTACTTC
size: .; D: .; V: TRBV29-1; J: TRBJ2-7; CDR3: CSVEGRSYEQYF; DNA: TGCAGCGTCGAAGGGCGGTCCTACGAGCAGTACTTC
size: .; D: TRBD2; V: TRBV30; J: TRBJ2-1; CDR3: CAWSHASGGPYNEQFF; DNA: TGTGCCTGGAGTCATGCTAGCGGGGGACCATACAATGAGCAGTTCTTC
size: .; D: TRBD1; V: TRBV5-1; J: TRBJ1-1; CDR3: CASSRDRGGTEAFF; DNA: TGCGCCAGCAGCAGGGACAGGGGCGGCACTGAAGCTTTCTTT
size: once; D: .; V: TRBV5-6; J: TRBJ2-4; CDR3: CASSYLGAGSIQYF; DNA: TGTGCCAGCAGCTATTTGGGGGCGGGCAGTATTCAGTACTTC
size: .; D: TRBD2; V: TRBV27; J: TRBJ2-3; CDR3: CASGVLAGGPEDTQYF; DNA: TGTGCCAGCGGGGTATTAGCGGGAGGGCCGGAAGATACGCAGTATTTT
size: .; D: TRBD2; V: TRBV6-5; J: TRBJ2-5; CDR3: CASSPLAGVTGTQYF; DNA: TGTGCCAGCAGCCCGCTAGCGGGGGTGACCGGGACCCAGTACTTC
size: few; D: .; V: TRBV7-9; J: TRBJ1-2; CDR3: CASSLARWKDGYTF; DNA: TGTGCCAGCAGCTTAGCGAGATGGAAGGATGGCTACACCTTC
size: .; D: .; V: TRBV7-6; J: TRBJ1-1; CDR3: CASSFRSGDEAFF; DNA: TGTGCCAGCAGCTTCCGCTCAGGTGATGAAGCTTTCTTT
size: .; D: .; V: TRBV4-1; J: TRBJ2-7; CDR3: CASSQEAGNEQYF; DNA: TGCGCCAGCAGCCAAGAAGCCGGTAACGAGCAGTACTTC
size: .; D: .; V: TRBV18; J: TRBJ1-2; CDR3: CASSNQSNYGYTF; DNA: TGTGCCAGCTCAAATCAGAGTAACTATGGCTACACCTTC
size: .; D: TRBD2; V: TRBV5-6; J: TRBJ2-1; CDR3: CASSWDGLASSYNEQFF; DNA: TGTGCCAGCAGCTGGGACGGACTAGCGAGCTCCTACAATGAGCAGTTCTTC
size: few; D: .; V: TRBV7-9; J: TRBJ1-5; CDR3: CASSNGGVQPQHF; DNA: TGTGCCAGCAGCAATGGGGGGGTTCAGCCCCAGCATTTT
size: .; D: TRBD1; V: TRBV10-2; J: TRBJ2-7; CDR3: CASGDRVSEQYF; DNA: TGCGCCAGTGGGGACAGGGTTTCCGAGCAGTACTTC
size: .; D: .; V: TRBV5-1; J: TRBJ2-3; CDR3: CASSLGSEADTQYF; DNA: TGCGCCAGCAGCTTGGGTAGCGAGGCAGATACGCAGTATTTT
size: .; D: TRBD1; V: TRBV4-1; J: TRBJ2-1; CDR3: CASSQLPGQGDNEQFF; DNA: TGCGCCAGCAGCCAACTACCGGGACAGGGGGACAATGAGCAGTTCTTC
size: .; D: TRBD1; V: TRBV19; J: TRBJ1-4; CDR3: CASATGGTTNEKLFF; DNA: TGTGCCAGCGCGACAGGGGGGACAACTAATGAAAAACTGTTTTTT
size: .; D: .; V: TRBV15; J: TRBJ2-2; CDR3: CATSSHRGATGELFF; DNA: TGTGCCACCAGCAGCCATCGGGGAGCCACCGGGGAGCTGTTTTTT
size: .; D: .; V: TRBV10-3; J: TRBJ1-1; CDR3: CAISGILQGFMNTEAFF; DNA: TGTGCCATCAGTGGAATTTTACAGGGATTCATGAACACTGAAGCTTTCTTT
size: .; D: .; V: TRBV25-1; J: TRBJ2-7; CDR3: CASSEWGGRVSHEQYF; DNA: TGTGCCAGCAGTGAATGGGGGGGGCGCGTGTCCCACGAGCAGTACTTC
size: .; D: .; V: TRBV11-3; J: TRBJ2-1; CDR3: CASSQDGLYNEQFF; DNA: TGTGCCAGCAGCCAAGATGGCCTCTACAATGAGCAGTTCTTC
size: .; D: TRBD1; V: TRBV7-9; J: TRBJ2-2; CDR3: CASSTPLTRDRGISGELFF; DNA: TGTGCCAGCAGCACGCCACTTACCCGGGACAGGGGGATATCCGGGGAGCTGTTTTTT
size: .; D: .; V: TRBV27; J: TRBJ2-7; CDR3: CASSLGPFYEQYF; DNA: TGTGCCAGCAGTTTAGGGCCATTCTACGAGCAGTACTTC
size: .; D: .; V: TRBV11-2; J: TRBJ2-5; CDR3: CASSLELALETQYF; DNA: TGTGCCAGCAGCTTAGAACTAGCCCTGGAGACCCAGTACTTC
size: .; D: .; V: TRBV4-1; J: TRBJ1-2; CDR3: CASSQDLGGRLGYTF; DNA: TGCGCCAGCAGCCAAGATCTCGGCGGACGTTTGGGCTACACCTTC
size: .; D: .; V: TRBV6-5; J: TRBJ2-1; CDR3: CASSHAGWNEQFF; DNA: TGTGCCAGCAGCCATGCAGGGTGGAATGAGCAGTTCTTC
size: .; D: TRBD1; V: TRBV7-2; J: TRBJ1-2; CDR3: CASTQMTGANYGYTF; DNA: TGTGCCAGCACCCAAATGACAGGGGCTAACTATGGCTACACCTTC
size: .; D: .; V: TRBV6-6; J: TRBJ1-3; CDR3: CASTKGGWFGNTIYF; DNA: TGTGCCAGCACCAAGGGGGGGTGGTTTGGAAACACCATATATTTT
size: .; D: .; V: TRBV6-1; J: TRBJ1-1; CDR3: CASSEMAAEAFF; DNA: TGTGCCAGCAGTGAAATGGCAGCTGAAGCTTTCTTT
size: .; D: TRBD1; V: TRBV10-2; J: TRBJ1-1; CDR3: CASSETGGGTEAFF; DNA: TGCGCCAGCAGTGAGACAGGGGGGGGGACTGAAGCTTTCTTT
size: .; D: .; V: TRBV29-1; J: TRBJ2-1; CDR3: CSVVGGSYNEQFF; DNA: TGCAGCGTTGTGGGTGGCAGCTACAATGAGCAGTTCTTC